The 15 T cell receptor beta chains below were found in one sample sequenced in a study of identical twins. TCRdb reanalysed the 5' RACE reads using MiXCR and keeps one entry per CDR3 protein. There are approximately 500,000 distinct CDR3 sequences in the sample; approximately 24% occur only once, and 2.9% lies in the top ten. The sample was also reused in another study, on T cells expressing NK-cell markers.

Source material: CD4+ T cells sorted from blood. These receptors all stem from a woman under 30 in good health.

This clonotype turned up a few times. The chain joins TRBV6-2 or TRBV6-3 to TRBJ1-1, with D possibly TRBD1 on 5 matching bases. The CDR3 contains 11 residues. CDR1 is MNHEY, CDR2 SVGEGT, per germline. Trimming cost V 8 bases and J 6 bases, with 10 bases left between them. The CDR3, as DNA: TGTGCCAGCGCGGGGCGATCTGAAGCTTTCTTT. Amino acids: CASAGRSEAFF.

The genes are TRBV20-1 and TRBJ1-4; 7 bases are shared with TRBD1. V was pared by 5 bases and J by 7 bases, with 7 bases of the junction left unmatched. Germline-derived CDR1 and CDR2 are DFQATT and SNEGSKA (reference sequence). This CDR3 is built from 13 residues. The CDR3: CSASQGGGEKLFF. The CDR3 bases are TGCAGTGCTTCCCAGGGGGGCGGTGAAAAACTGTTTTTT.

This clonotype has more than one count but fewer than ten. CDR3 in amino acids: CASSFQGTYEQYF. The CDR3 DNA reads as TGTGCCAGCAGCTTCCAGGGCACCTACGAGCAGTACTTC. The chain has TRBV11-3 and TRBJ2-7; D perhaps matches TRBD1 (5 bases). V shed 3 bases and J shed 2 bases, with 8 bases lying between them. Germline CDR1 and CDR2: SGHNT and YENEEA. The CDR3 spans 13 residues.

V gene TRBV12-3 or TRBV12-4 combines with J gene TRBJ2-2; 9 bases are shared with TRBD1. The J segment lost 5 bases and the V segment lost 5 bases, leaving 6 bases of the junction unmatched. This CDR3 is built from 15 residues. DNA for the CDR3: TGTGCCAGCAGTCCGCGGACAGGGGAGACCGGGGAGCTGTTTTTT. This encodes CASSPRTGETGELFF.

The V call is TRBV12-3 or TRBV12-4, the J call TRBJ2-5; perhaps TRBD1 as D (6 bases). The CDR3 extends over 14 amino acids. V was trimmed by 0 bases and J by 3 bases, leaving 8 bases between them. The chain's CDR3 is CASSLAWTEETQYF. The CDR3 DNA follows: TGTGCCAGCAGTTTAGCGTGGACAGAAGAGACCCAGTACTTC.

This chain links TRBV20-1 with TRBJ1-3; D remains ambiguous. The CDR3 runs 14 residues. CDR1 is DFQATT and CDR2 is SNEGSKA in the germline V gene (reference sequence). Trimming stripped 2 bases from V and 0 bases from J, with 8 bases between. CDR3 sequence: CSARPPDSGNTIYF. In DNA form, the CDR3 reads TGCAGTGCTAGACCGCCGGACTCTGGAAACACCATATATTTT.

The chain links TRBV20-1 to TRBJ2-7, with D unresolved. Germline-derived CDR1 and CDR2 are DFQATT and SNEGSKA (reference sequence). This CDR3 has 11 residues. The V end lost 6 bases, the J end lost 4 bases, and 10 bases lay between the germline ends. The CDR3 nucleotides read TGCAGTGCCAACCTCAGGTACGAGCAGTACTTC. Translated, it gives CSANLRYEQYF.

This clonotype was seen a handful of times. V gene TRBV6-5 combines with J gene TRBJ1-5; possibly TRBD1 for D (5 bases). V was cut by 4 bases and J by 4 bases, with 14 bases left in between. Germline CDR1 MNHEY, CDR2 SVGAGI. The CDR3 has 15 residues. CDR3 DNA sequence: TGTGCCAGCAGTTCTAGGGGCGGGGGTAATCAGCCCCAGCATTTT. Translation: CASSSRGGGNQPQHF.

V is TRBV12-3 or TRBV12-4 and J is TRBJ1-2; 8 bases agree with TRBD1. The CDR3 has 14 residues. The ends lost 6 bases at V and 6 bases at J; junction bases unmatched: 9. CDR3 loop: CASSRRQGAHGYTF. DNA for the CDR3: TGTGCCAGCAGCCGCCGGCAGGGGGCGCATGGCTACACCTTC.

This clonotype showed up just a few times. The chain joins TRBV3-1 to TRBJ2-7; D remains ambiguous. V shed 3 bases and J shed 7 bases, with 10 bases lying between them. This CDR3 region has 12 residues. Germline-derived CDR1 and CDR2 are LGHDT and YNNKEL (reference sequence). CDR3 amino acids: CASSQSLGEQYF. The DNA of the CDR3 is TGTGCCAGCAGCCAGTCTTTGGGAGAGCAGTACTTC.

The CDR3 reads CASSTRLAGSNEQFF. In DNA form, the CDR3 reads TGTGCCAGCAGCACCCGACTAGCGGGCAGCAATGAGCAGTTCTTC. This sequence joins TRBV7-9 and TRBJ2-1; 10 nucleotides agree with TRBD2. This CDR3 region has 15 residues. Germline values: CDR1 SEHNR, CDR2 FQNEAQ (reference sequence). The ends lost 5 bases at V and 6 bases at J; junction bases unmatched: 7. Full variable domain (missing parts from reference TRBV7-9 and TRBJ2-1): DTGVSQNPRHKITKRGQNVTFRCDPISEHNRLYWYRQTLGQGPEFLTYFQNEAQLEKSRLLSDRFSAERPKGSFSTLEIQRTEQGDSAMYLCASSTRLAGSNEQFFGPGTRLTVL.

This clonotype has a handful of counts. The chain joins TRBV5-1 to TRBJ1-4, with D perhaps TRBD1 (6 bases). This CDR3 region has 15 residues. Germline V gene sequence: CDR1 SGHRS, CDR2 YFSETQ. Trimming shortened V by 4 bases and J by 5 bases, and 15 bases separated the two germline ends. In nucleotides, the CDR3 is TGCGCCAGCAGCCCCAGCCTGCAGGGGAATGAAAAACTGTTTTTT. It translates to CASSPSLQGNEKLFF.

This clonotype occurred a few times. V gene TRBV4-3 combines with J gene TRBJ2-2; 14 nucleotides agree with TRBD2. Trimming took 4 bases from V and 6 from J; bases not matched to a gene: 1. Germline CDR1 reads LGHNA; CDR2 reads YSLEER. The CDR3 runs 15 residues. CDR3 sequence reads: CASSRGLAGAGELFF. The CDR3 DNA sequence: TGCGCCAGCAGCCGGGGACTAGCGGGAGCCGGGGAGCTGTTTTTT.

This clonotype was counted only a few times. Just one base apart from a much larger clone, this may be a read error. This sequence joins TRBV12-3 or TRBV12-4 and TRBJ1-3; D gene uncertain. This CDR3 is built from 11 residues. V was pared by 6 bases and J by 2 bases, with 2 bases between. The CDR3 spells CASSPGNTIYF. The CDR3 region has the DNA TGTGCCAGCAGCCCTGGAAACACCATATATTTT.

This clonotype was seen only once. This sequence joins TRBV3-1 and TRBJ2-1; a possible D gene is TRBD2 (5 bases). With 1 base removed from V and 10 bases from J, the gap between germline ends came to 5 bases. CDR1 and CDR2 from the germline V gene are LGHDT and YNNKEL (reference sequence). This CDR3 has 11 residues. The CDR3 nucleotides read TGTGCCAGCAGCCAAGGCGGGGAGCAGTTCTTC. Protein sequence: CASSQGGEQFF.